This TCR beta chain was found in a study of blood T cell repertoires in COVID-19. Study details: The study drew acute and convalescent COVID-19 samples from the United States, Italy and Spain.

Under the authors' procedure: Researchers report that nucleated cell counts were estimated from reference gene primer amplification. The data were produced by immunoSEQ multiplex PCR, yet TCRdb's version contains in-frame clones alone and is incomplete. That table is the source of V, J and clone size, and D and trimming were worked out from the DNA. This table holds about 82,000 clones, 70% to 90% found once. Germline CDR1 and CDR2: SEHNR and FQNEAQ (reference sequence). The CDR3 runs 15 residues. The germline V and J ends were trimmed by 2 bases and 6 bases, with 16 bases remaining between them. The sequence derives from an elderly man with active or convalescent COVID-19. The V gene is TRBV7-9, the J gene TRBJ1-2, with D maybe TRBD1 (6 bases). What was sequenced was peripheral blood. The CDR3 coding sequence is TGTGCCAGCAGCTTATCGGGGGGCGCGGTTAATGGCTACACCTTC. Its protein is CASSLSGGAVNGYTF.